These T cell receptor beta chains were read from a single sample in a study of T cells expressing NK-cell markers. TCRdb reworked the 5' RACE reads into one entry per CDR3 protein, no DNA. Its listing shows approximately 550,000 distinct CDR3 sequences. Sequencing was carried out using blood T cells: a sorted CD56 or NKG2C T cell subset, CD4+ or CD8+ T cells, or bulk PBMC T cells (not recorded which). The receptors here all came from a man aged 18 to 30 in good health. CDR3s include the opening cysteine and the closing phenylalanine or tryptophan.

V,J,length,CDR3
TRBV20-1,TRBJ2-2,16,CSARNGQGILTGELFF
TRBV7-9,TRBJ2-3,13,CASSSDFADTQYF
TRBV20-1,TRBJ2-3,15,CSARSGQGGEDTQYF
TRBV29-1,TRBJ2-7,14,CSVGTRDTSYEQYF
TRBV7-2,TRBJ2-5,15,CASRLTGAAGDDKYF
TRBV7-2,TRBJ2-5,15,CASSLVGRGSETQYF
TRBV7-9,TRBJ2-6,16,CASSFTGGSGANVLTF
TRBV12-3/TRBV12-4,TRBJ2-7,13,CASSSRGVPEQYF
TRBV4-3,TRBJ1-2,17,CASSQADPRVGGSGYTF
TRBV19,TRBJ1-1,13,CASHHLSGSEAFF
TRBV11-2,TRBJ2-1,15,CASSLVRDWGNEQFF
TRBV20-1,TRBJ2-3,14,CSVVGGKRPDTQYF
TRBV29-1,TRBJ2-1,14,CSVEWTGGLNEQFF
TRBV9,TRBJ1-1,16,CASSAGTGLRSTEAFF
TRBV6-5,TRBJ1-6,14,CASSYDGTLTPLHF
TRBV20-1,TRBJ1-5,16,CSARRQGVTANQPQHF
TRBV12-3/TRBV12-4,TRBJ2-5,13,CASSFGYRETQYF
TRBV18,TRBJ2-5,15,CASSPISGNQETQYF
TRBV7-8,TRBJ2-2,16,CASSRLAGGLSGELFF
TRBV10-3,TRBJ2-3,15,CAISDRATSTDTQYF
TRBV24-1,TRBJ2-1,16,CATSDPRAGSYNEQFF
TRBV7-8,TRBJ2-2,13,CASSSPAAAELFF
TRBV5-1,TRBJ2-1,17,CASSLGSSGTWADEQFF
TRBV20-1,TRBJ2-1,12,CSAPRGQYEQFF
TRBV7-2,TRBJ2-2,15,CASSRLRALSGELFF
TRBV7-2,TRBJ2-1,15,CASSHDRASYNEQFF
TRBV20-1,TRBJ2-2,17,CSASPASGILNTGELFF
TRBV4-1,TRBJ2-3,15,CASTLAGGPGDTQYF
TRBV29-1,TRBJ1-1,14,CSVESQGSLKGAFF
TRBV20-1,TRBJ2-1,16,CSARDHRLAGLNEQFF